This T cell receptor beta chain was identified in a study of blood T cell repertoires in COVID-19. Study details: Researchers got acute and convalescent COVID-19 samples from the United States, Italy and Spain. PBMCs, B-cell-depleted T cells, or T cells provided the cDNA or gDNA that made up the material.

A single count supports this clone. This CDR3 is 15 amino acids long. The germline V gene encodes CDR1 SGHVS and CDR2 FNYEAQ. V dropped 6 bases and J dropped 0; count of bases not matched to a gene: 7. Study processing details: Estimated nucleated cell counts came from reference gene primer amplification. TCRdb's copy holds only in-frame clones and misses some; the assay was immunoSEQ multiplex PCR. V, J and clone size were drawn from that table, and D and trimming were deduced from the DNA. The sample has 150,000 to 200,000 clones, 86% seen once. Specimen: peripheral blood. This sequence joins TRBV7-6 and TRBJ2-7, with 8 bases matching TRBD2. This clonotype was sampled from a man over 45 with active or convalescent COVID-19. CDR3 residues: CASSRFSGGSYEQYF. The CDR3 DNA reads TGTGCCAGCAGTCGATTCAGCGGGGGCTCCTACGAGCAGTACTTC.